This TCR beta chain emerged from a study of T cells in Graves' hyperthyroidism and ophthalmopathy. Amplified regions were TCR beta CDR3 sequences from RNA transcripts. TCR CDR3 regions were first amplified by RT-PCR with HTBI primers. TCRdb processed the multiplex PCR reads anew with MiXCR; each CDR3 protein has one entry. The data contain around 200,000 distinct CDR3 sequences, around 20% of them singletons. This clonotype was counted only a few times. The CDR3 contains 15 residues. The V and J ends lost 5 bases and 0 bases respectively, with 13 bases between them. Germline V CDR1 and CDR2: SGHDN, FVKESK.

The sequenced material came from blood. This sequence originates from a man in his forties or fifties with Graves' hyperthyroidism. The J gene is TRBJ1-2, the V gene TRBV14; tentatively, D is TRBD1 (5 bases). The chain's CDR3 is CASSRPGVANYGYTF. The CDR3 DNA reads as TGTGCCAGCAGCAGACCGGGGGTAGCTAACTATGGCTACACCTTC. The full variable domain, completed using reference TRBV14 and TRBJ1-2, is EAGVTQFPSHSVIEKGQTVTLRCDPISGHDNLYWYRRVMGKEIKFLLHFVKESKQDESGMPNNRFLAERTGGTYSTLKVQPAELEDSGVYFCASSRPGVANYGYTFGSGTRLTVV.